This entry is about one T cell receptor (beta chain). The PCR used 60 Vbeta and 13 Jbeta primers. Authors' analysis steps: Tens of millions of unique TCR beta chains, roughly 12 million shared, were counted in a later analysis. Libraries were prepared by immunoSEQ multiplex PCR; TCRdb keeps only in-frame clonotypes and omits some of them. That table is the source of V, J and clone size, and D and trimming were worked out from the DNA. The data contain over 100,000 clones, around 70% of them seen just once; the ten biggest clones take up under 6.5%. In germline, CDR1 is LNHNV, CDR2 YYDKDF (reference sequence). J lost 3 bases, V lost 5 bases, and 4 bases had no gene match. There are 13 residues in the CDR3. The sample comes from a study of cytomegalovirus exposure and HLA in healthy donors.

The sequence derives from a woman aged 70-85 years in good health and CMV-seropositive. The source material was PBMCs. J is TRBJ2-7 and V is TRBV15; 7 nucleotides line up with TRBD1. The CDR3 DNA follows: TGTGCCACCAGCCCCGACAGGGACTACGAGCAGTACTTC. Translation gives CATSPDRDYEQYF.